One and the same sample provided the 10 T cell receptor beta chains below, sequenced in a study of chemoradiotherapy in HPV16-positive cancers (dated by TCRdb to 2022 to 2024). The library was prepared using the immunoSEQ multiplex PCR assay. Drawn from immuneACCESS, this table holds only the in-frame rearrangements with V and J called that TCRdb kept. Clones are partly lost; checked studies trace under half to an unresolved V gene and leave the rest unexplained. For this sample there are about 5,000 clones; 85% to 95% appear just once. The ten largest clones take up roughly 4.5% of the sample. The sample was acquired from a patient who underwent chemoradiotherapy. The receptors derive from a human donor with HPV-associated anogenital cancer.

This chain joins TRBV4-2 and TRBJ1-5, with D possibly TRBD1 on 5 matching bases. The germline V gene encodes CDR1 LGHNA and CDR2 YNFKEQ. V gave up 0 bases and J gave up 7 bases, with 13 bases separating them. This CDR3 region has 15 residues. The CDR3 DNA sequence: TGTGCCAGCAGCCAAGATGGGCAGGGCGGGCAGCCCCAGCATTTT. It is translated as CASSQDGQGGQPQHF.

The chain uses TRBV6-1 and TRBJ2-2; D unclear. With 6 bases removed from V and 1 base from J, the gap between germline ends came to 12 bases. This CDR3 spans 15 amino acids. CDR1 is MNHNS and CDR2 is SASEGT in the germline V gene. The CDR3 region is CASSRQDMNTGELFF. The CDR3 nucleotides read TGTGCCAGCAGCCGACAAGACATGAACACCGGGGAGCTGTTTTTT.

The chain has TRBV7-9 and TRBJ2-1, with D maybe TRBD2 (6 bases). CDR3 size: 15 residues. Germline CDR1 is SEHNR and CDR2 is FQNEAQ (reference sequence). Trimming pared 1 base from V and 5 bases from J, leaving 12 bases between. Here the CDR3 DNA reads TGTGCCAGCAGCTTAGAAGAGGAGGGACACAATGAGCAGTTCTTC. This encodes CASSLEEEGHNEQFF.

CDR3 nucleotide sequence: TGTGCCAGCACCCCTTTGCTAGCGCAGTTAAGCTCCTACAATGAGCAGTTCTTC. Translated: CASTPLLAQLSSYNEQFF. This rearrangement joins TRBV11-2 to TRBJ2-1, with D maybe TRBD2 (6 bases). V lost 7 bases to trimming and J lost 0 bases, with 22 bases between them. This CDR3 region has 18 residues. Germline values: CDR1 SGHAT, CDR2 FQNNGV.

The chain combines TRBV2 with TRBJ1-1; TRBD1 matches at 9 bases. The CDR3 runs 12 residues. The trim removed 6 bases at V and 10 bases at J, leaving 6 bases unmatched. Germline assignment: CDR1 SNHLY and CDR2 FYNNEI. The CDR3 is CASSADRGGAFF. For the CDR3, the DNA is TGTGCCAGCAGCGCCGACAGGGGGGGAGCTTTCTTT.

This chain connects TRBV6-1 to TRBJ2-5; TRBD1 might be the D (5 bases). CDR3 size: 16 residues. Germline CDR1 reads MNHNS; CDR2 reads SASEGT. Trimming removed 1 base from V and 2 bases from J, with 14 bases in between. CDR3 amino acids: CASSEVRQGRQETQYF. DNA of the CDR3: TGTGCCAGCAGTGAAGTCCGTCAGGGTCGACAAGAGACCCAGTACTTC.

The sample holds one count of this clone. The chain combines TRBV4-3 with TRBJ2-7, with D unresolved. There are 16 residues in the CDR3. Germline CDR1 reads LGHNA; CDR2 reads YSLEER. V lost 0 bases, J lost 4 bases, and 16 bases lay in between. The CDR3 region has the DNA TGCGCCAGCAGCCAAGAGGGGTCTGACTTGCCTTACGAGCAGTACTTC. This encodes CASSQEGSDLPYEQYF.

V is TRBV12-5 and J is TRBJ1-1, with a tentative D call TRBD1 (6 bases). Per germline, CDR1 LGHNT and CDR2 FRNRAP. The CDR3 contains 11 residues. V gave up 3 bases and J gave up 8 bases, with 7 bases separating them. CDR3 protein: CASGFGQEAFF. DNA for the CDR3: TGTGCTAGTGGTTTTGGACAGGAAGCTTTCTTT.

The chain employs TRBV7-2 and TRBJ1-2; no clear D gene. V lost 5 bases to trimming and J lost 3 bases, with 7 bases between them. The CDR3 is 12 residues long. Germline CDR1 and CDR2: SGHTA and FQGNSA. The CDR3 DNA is TGTGCCAGCAGCAGTACGGACTATGGCTACACCTTC. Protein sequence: CASSSTDYGYTF.

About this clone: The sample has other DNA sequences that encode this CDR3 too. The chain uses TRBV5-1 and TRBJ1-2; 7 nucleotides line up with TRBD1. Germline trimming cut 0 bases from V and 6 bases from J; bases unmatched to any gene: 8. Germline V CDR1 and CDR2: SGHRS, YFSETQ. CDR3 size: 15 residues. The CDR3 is CASSLEAGGNDGYTF. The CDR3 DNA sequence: TGCGCCAGCAGCTTGGAAGCAGGGGGGAACGATGGCTACACCTTC.